This T cell receptor beta chain was recorded in a study of control samples from healthy donors and cancer patients. This CDR3 is built from 15 residues. V lost 1 base to trimming and J lost 1 base, with 10 bases between them. CDR1 and CDR2 (germline): SGHTA, FQGNSA. The repertoire was sequenced with immunoSEQ multiplex PCR; TCRdb's copy has only in-frame clones and lacks some. Seen here are some 120,000 clones, 85% to 95% observed once, and the top ten hold roughly 4%. The receptor was isolated from a man aged 30 to 39 in good health. The chain joins TRBV7-2 to TRBJ1-2; D unclear. Material for sequencing was blood. The CDR3 region has the DNA TGTGCCAGCAGCTTAGGGTCGAGCGTTAACTATGGCTACACCTTC. Amino acid sequence: CASSLGSSVNYGYTF.